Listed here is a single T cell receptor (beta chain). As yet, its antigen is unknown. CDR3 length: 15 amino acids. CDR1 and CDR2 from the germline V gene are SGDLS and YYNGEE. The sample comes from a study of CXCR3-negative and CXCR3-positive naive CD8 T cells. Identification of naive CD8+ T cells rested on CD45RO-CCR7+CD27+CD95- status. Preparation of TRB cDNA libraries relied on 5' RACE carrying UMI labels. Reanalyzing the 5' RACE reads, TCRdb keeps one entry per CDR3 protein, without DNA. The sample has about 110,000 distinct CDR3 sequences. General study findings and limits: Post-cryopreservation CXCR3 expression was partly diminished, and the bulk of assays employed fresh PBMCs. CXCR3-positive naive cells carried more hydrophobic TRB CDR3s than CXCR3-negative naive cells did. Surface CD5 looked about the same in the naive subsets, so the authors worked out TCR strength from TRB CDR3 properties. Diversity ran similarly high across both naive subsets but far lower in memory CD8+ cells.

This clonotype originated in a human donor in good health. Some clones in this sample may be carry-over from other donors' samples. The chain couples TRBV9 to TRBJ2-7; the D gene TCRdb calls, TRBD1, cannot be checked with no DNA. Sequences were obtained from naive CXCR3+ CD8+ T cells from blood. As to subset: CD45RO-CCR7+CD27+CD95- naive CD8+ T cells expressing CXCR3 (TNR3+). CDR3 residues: CASSGGDRGIYEQYF.